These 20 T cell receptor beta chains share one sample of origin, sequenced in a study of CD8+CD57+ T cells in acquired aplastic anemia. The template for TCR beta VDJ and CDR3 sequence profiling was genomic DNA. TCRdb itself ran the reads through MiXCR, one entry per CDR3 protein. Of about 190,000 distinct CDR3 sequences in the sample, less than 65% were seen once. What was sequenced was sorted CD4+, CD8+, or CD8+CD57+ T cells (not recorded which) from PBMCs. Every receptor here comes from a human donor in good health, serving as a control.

The CDR3 DNA is TGTGCCACCAGTGATTCGGGTCAGACAGATACGCAGTATTTT. Its translation: CATSDSGQTDTQYF. The chain is built from TRBV24-1 and TRBJ2-3; D gene ambiguous. Between the trimmed V and J ends, which lost 2 bases and 3 bases, there was a span of 8 bases. The germline CDR1 and CDR2 sequences are KGHDR and SFDVKD. CDR3 size: 14 residues.

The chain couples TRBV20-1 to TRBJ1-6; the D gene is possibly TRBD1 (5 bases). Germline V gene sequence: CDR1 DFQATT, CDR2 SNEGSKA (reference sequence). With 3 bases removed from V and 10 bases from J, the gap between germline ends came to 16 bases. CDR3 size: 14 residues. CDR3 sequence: CSARGTEASSPLHF. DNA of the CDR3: TGCAGTGCTAGGGGGACCGAGGCTAGCTCACCCCTCCACTTT.

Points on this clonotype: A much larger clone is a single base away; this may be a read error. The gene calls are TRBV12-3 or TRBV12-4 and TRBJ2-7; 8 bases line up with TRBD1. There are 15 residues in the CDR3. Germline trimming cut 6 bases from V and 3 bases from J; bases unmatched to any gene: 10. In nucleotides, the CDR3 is TGTGCCAGCAGCCAAGGCAGCGGACAGGGCTACGAGCAGTACTTC. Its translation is CASSQGSGQGYEQYF.

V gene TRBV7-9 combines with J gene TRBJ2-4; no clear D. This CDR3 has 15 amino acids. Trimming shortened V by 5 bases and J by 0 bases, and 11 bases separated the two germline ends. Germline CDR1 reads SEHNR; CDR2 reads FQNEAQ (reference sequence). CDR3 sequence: CASSPSGLAKNIQYF. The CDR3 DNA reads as TGTGCCAGCAGCCCCTCGGGTCTAGCCAAAAACATTCAGTACTTC.

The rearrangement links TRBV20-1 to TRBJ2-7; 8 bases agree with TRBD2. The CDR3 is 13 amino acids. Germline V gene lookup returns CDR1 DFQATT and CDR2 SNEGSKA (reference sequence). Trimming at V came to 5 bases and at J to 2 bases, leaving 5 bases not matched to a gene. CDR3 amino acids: CSAVAGSTYEQYF. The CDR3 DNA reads TGCAGTGCTGTAGCGGGATCGACCTACGAGCAGTACTTC.

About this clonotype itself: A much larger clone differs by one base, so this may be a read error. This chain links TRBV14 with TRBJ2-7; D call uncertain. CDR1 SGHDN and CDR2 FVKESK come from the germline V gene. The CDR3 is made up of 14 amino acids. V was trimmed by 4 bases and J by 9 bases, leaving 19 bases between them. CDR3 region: CASSRQPSESGQYF. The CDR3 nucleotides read TGTGCCAGCAGCCGACAACCATCCGAGTCCGGGCAGTACTTC.

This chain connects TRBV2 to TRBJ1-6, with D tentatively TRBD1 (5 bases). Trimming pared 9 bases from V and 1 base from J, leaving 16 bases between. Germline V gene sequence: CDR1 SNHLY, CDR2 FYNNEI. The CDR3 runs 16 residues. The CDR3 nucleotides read TGTGCCAGTTGTCGGGACTTAGGGTCCTATAATTCACCCCTCCACTTT. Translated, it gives CASCRDLGSYNSPLHF. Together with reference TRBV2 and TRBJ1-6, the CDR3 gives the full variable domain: EPEVTQTPSHQVTQMGQEVILRCVPISNHLYFYWYRQILGQKVEFLVSFYNNEISEKSEIFDDQFSVERPDGSNFTLKIRSTKLEDSAMYFCASCRDLGSYNSPLHFGNGTRLTVT.

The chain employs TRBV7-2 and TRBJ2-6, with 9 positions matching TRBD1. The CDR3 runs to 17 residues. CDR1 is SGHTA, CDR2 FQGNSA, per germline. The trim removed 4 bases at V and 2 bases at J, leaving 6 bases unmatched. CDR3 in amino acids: CASSSGQGTPGANVLTF. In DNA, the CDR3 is TGTGCCAGCAGCTCGGGACAGGGCACCCCTGGGGCCAACGTCCTGACTTTC. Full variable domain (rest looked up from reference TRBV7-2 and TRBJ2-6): GAGVSQSPSNKVTEKGKDVELRCDPISGHTALYWYRQSLGQGLEFLIYFQGNSAPDKSGLPSDRFSAERTGGSVSTLTIQRTQQEDSAVYLCASSSGQGTPGANVLTFGAGSRLTVL.

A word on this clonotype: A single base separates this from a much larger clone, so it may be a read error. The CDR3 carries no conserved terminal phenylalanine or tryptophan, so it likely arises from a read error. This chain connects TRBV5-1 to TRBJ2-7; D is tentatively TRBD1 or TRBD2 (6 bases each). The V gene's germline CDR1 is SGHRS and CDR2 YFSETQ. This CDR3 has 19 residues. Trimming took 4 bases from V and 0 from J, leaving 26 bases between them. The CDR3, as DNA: TGCGCCAGCAGCCCAGGGGATGGAAGGACGGGACTGGACTCCTACGAGCAGTACCTC. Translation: CASSPGDGRTGLDSYEQYL.

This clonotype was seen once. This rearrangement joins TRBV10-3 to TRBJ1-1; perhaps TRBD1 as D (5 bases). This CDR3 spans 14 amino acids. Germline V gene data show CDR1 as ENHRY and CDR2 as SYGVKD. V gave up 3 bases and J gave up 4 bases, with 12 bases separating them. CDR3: CAISDMGRATEAFF. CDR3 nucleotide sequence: TGTGCCATCAGTGATATGGGACGGGCCACTGAAGCTTTCTTT.

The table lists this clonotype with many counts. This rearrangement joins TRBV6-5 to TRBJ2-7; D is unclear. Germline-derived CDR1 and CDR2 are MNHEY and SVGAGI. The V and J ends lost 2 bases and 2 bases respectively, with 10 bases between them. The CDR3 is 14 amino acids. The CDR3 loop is CASSYLDATYEQYF. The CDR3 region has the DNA TGTGCCAGCAGTTACCTCGACGCGACCTACGAGCAGTACTTC.

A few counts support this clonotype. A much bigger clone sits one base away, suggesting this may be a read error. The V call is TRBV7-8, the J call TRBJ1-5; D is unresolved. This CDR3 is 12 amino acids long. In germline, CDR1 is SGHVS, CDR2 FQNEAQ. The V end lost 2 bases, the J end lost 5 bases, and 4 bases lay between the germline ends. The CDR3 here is CASSLPDQPQHF. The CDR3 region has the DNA TGTGCCAGCAGCTTACCAGATCAGCCCCAGCATTTT.

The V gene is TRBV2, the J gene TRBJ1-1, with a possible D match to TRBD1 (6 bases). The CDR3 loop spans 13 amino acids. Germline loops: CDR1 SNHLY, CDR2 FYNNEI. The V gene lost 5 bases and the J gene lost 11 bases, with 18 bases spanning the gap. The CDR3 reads CASSLGRRGLAFF. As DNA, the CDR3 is TGTGCCAGCAGTTTGGGGAGAAGGGGGTTGGCTTTCTTT. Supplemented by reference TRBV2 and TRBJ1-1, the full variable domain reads EPEVTQTPSHQVTQMGQEVILRCVPISNHLYFYWYRQILGQKVEFLVSFYNNEISEKSEIFDDQFSVERPDGSNFTLKIRSTKLEDSAMYFCASSLGRRGLAFFGQGTRLTVV.

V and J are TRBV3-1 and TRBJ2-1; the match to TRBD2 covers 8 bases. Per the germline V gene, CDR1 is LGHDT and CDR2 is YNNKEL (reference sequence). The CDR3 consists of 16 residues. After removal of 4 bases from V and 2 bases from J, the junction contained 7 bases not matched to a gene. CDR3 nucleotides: TGTGCCAGCAGCCCGGGGGCGGGGGGACCCTACAATGAGCAGTTCTTC. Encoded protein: CASSPGAGGPYNEQFF.

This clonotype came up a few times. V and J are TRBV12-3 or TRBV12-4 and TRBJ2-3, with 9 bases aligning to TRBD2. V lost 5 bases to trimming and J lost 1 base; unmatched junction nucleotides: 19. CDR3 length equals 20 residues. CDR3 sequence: CASSGLNAVSGGLGTDTQYF. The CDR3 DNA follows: TGTGCCAGCAGTGGATTAAACGCTGTGAGCGGGGGGCTAGGCACAGATACGCAGTATTTT.

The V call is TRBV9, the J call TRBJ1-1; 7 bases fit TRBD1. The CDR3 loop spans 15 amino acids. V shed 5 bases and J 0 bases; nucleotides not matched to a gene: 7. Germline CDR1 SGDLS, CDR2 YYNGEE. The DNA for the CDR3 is TGTGCCAGCAGTGGGGGACAGTACCTGAACACTGAAGCTTTCTTT. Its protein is CASSGGQYLNTEAFF.

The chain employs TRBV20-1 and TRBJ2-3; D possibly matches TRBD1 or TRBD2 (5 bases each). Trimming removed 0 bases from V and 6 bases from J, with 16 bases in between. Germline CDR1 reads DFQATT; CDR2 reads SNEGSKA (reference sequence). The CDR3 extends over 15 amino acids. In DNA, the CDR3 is TGCAGTGCTAGAGATCTCCGAGGGGTGGACGATACGCAGTATTTT. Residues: CSARDLRGVDDTQYF.

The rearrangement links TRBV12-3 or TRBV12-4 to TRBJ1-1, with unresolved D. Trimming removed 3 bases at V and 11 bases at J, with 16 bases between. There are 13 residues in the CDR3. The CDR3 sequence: CASSFRTGSPAFF. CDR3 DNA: TGTGCCAGCAGTTTTCGGACCGGCAGTCCGGCTTTCTTT.

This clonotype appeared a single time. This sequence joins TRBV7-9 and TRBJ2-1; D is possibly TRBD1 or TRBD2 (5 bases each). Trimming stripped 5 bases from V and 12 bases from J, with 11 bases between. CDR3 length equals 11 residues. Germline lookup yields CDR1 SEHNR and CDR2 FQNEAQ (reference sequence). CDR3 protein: CASSLGVGQFF. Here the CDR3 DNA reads TGTGCCAGCAGCCTGGGGGTCGGGCAGTTCTTC.

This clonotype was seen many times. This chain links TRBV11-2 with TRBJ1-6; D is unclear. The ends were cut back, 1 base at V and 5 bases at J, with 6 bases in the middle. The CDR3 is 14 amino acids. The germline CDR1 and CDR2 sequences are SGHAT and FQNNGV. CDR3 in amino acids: CASSLVSNNSPLHF. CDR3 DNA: TGTGCCAGCAGCTTAGTTTCGAATAATTCACCCCTCCACTTT.